These 23 T cell receptor beta chains were sequenced from one sample in a study of early T cells in non-severe SARS-CoV-2 infection. MiXCR, applied by TCRdb to the 5' RACE reads, yields one record per CDR3 protein. The table shows 35,000 to 45,000 distinct CDR3 sequences, with 5.5% to 6.5% occurring only once. The sequenced material came from whole blood. These receptors were collected from an adult who was a healthcare worker with PCR-confirmed SARS-CoV-2 infection or an uninfected control (not recorded which).

This clonotype was seen repeatedly, ten times or more. The V gene is TRBV19, the J gene TRBJ2-2; D gene uncertain. The ends were cut back, 0 bases at V and 3 bases at J, with 14 bases in the middle. Germline V gives CDR1 LNHDA, CDR2 SQIVND (reference sequence). This CDR3 comprises 17 residues. In nucleotides, the CDR3 is TGTGCCAGTAGTATAGACCGCAGAGGTTGGGACACCGGGGAGCTGTTTTTT. Translated, it gives CASSIDRRGWDTGELFF. Using reference TRBV19 and TRBJ2-2 for the parts outside the CDR3, the full variable domain is DGGITQSPKYLFRKEGQNVTLSCEQNLNHDAMYWYRQDPGQGLRLIYYSQIVNDFQKGDIAEGYSVSREKKESFPLTVTSAQKNPTAFYLCASSIDRRGWDTGELFFGEGSRLTVL.

This clonotype was detected ten times or more. V and J are TRBV3-2 and TRBJ2-7; the DNA was not compared with TRBD1, the D call given in the table. TRBV3-2 is noted as a pseudogene. CDR3 length equals 17 residues. CDR3 loop: CASSQGSGGLSSYEQYF. The CDR3 DNA reads TGTGCCAGCAGCCAAGGAAGCGGGGGGCTGAGCTCCTACGAGCAGTACTTC.

This clonotype appeared a few times. The genes are TRBV7-9 and TRBJ1-4; the D is unclear. This CDR3 spans 16 amino acids. With 3 bases removed from V and 8 bases from J, the gap between germline ends came to 19 bases. Germline-derived CDR1 and CDR2 are SEHNR and FQNEAQ (reference sequence). The CDR3 DNA is TGTGCCAGCAGCTTCTCTACCGGGCTTGGCCCAGAAAAACTGTTTTTT. Protein product: CASSFSTGLGPEKLFF.

The sample holds many counts of this clonotype. The gene calls are TRBV6-1 and TRBJ2-6, with D unclear. From germline, CDR1 is MNHNS and CDR2 SASEGT. The CDR3 spans 19 residues. V was cut by 2 bases and J by 3 bases, with 20 bases left in between. CDR3 coding DNA: TGTGCCAGCAGTGAAAGGATAGGTGGCGGTTTCTTTGGGGCCAACGTCCTGACTTTC. Translating gives CASSERIGGGFFGANVLTF.

This clonotype has a count of ten or more. This chain uses TRBV19 with TRBJ1-2; TRBD1 aligns across 7 bases. The junction had 5 bases not matched to a gene; V was cut back by 6 bases and J by 1 base. Germline CDR1 reads LNHDA; CDR2 reads SQIVND (reference sequence). CDR3 length: 14 amino acids. CDR3 bases: TGTGCCAGTAGGTTATCAGGGGGTAACTATGGCTACACCTTC. Amino acid sequence: CASRLSGGNYGYTF. The full variable domain, its missing parts supplied by reference TRBV19 and TRBJ1-2, is DGGITQSPKYLFRKEGQNVTLSCEQNLNHDAMYWYRQDPGQGLRLIYYSQIVNDFQKGDIAEGYSVSREKKESFPLTVTSAQKNPTAFYLCASRLSGGNYGYTFGSGTRLTVV.

Ten or more counts support this clonotype. This chain connects TRBV11-2 to TRBJ1-1, with 12 bases that match TRBD1. This CDR3 has 16 amino acids. V trimming: 6 bases; J trimming: 4 bases; junction bases outside the gene matches: 9. The V gene's germline CDR1 is SGHAT and CDR2 FQNNGV. The CDR3, as DNA: TGTGCCAGCAGGCCGGGACAGGGGGCGGATGGCACTGAAGCTTTCTTT. Its translation is CASRPGQGADGTEAFF.

At least ten counts were recorded for this clonotype. The chain links TRBV29-1 to TRBJ2-1; D unclear. This CDR3 spans 18 amino acids. Trimming took 0 bases from V and 0 from J, leaving 18 bases between them. Germline V lookup: CDR1 SQVTM, CDR2 ANQGSEA. The DNA for the CDR3 is TGCAGCGTTGAAGATTTTTATGGTTTTTCCGACTCCTACAATGAGCAGTTCTTC. It yields the protein CSVEDFYGFSDSYNEQFF.

This clonotype was seen more than once but under ten times. The rearrangement uses TRBV6-1 and TRBJ2-7; possible D gene TRBD1, 6 bases. CDR1 is MNHNS, CDR2 SASEGT, per germline. The CDR3 covers 14 residues. V lost 4 bases, J lost 6 bases, and 16 bases lay in between. CDR3 nucleotides: TGTGCCAGCAGTGGGACAGCCGAAGGGGGCGAGCAGTACTTC. It encodes CASSGTAEGGEQYF.

This clonotype was counted ten times or more. The chain uses TRBV10-3 and TRBJ2-6, with 8 nucleotides matching TRBD2. Germline CDR1 ENHRY, CDR2 SYGVKD. This CDR3 contains 14 residues. The V gene end was trimmed by 7 bases and the J gene end by 2 bases; junction bases not matched to a gene: 1. CDR3 coding DNA: TGTGCCATCAAAGCGGGGGCTGGGGCCAACGTCCTGACTTTC. Translated: CAIKAGAGANVLTF.

This clonotype was seen more than once but under ten times. The chain employs TRBV6-5 and TRBJ2-6; TRBD1 or TRBD2 may be the D gene (5 bases each). Trimming took off 7 bases at V and 2 bases at J, with 12 bases between the two ends. CDR1 and CDR2 from the germline V gene are MNHEY and SVGAGI. This CDR3 is 15 amino acids long. The CDR3 reads CASNKMGAGANVLTF. Here the CDR3 DNA reads TGTGCCAGCAACAAAATGGGGGCTGGGGCCAACGTCCTGACTTTC.

This clonotype showed up many times. The gene calls are TRBV3-1 and TRBJ1-1, with D possibly matching TRBD1 (5 bases). From germline, CDR1 is LGHDT and CDR2 YNNKEL (reference sequence). Trimming took 2 bases from V and 5 from J, leaving 9 bases between them. The CDR3 totals 13 residues. The CDR3 protein is CASSQIRGTEAFF. As DNA, the CDR3 is TGTGCCAGCAGCCAAATACGGGGGACTGAAGCTTTCTTT.

At least ten counts were recorded for this clonotype. The gene calls are TRBV20-1 and TRBJ2-7, with a possible D match to TRBD1 (5 bases). This CDR3 is 14 amino acids long. Germline CDR1 and CDR2: DFQATT and SNEGSKA (reference sequence). V lost 0 bases, J lost 7 bases, and 16 bases lay in between. CDR3 DNA: TGCAGTGCTAGAGAGGCCAGGGATTACCATGAGCAGTACTTC. It codes for CSAREARDYHEQYF.

This clonotype was recorded at least ten times. V and J are TRBV6-6 and TRBJ2-2; D not certain. Trimming left V 0 bases short and J 2 bases short, with 16 bases between. CDR1 MNHNY and CDR2 SVGAGI come from the germline V gene (reference sequence). The CDR3 contains 18 residues. The CDR3 protein is CASSYSHAQVLNTGELFF. CDR3 bases: TGTGCCAGCAGTTACTCCCATGCCCAGGTTCTAAACACCGGGGAGCTGTTTTTT.

This clonotype was seen a handful of times. V is TRBV24-1 and J is TRBJ2-6, with D unresolved. The V gene lost 5 bases and the J gene lost 4 bases, with 2 bases spanning the gap. The CDR3 has 12 residues. CDR1 is KGHDR, CDR2 SFDVKD, per germline. CDR3: CATSAGANVLTF. The CDR3 nucleotides read TGTGCCACCAGTGCCGGGGCCAACGTCCTGACTTTC.

The sample holds many counts of this clonotype. This rearrangement joins TRBV7-9 to TRBJ2-7, with 7 bases identical to TRBD1. V shed 1 base and J 2 bases; nucleotides not matched to a gene: 2. CDR1 and CDR2 from the germline V gene are SEHNR and FQNEAQ (reference sequence). This CDR3 is 14 amino acids long. The CDR3 nucleotides are TGTGCCAGCAGCTTAGGGACAGGAGCCTACGAGCAGTACTTC. Translating gives CASSLGTGAYEQYF.

The V and J genes are TRBV4-2 and TRBJ2-5, with 11 bases identical to TRBD2. Per the germline V gene, CDR1 is LGHNA and CDR2 is YNFKEQ. The CDR3 runs 18 residues. After removal of 0 bases from V and 2 bases from J, the junction contained 8 bases not matched to a gene. The CDR3 reads CASSQELAGGPEQETQYF. The CDR3 DNA is TGTGCCAGCAGCCAAGAGTTAGCGGGGGGGCCGGAGCAAGAGACCCAGTACTTC.

The V gene is TRBV7-6, the J gene TRBJ2-2; 8 bases line up with TRBD2. The V segment lost 7 bases and the J segment 4 bases; nucleotides outside the gene matches: 8. The germline gives CDR1 SGHVS, CDR2 FNYEAQ. CDR3 size: 15 residues. CDR3 sequence: CASTLAGPLTGELFF. The CDR3 DNA reads as TGTGCCAGCACATTAGCGGGGCCACTCACCGGGGAGCTGTTTTTT.

The table lists this clonotype with many counts. The V call is TRBV10-3, the J call TRBJ2-6; D not resolved. The CDR3 is 13 amino acids. V lost 3 bases to trimming and J lost 1 base, with 1 base between them. From germline, CDR1 is ENHRY and CDR2 SYGVKD. The DNA for the CDR3 is TGTGCCATCAGTGAATCTGGGGCCAACGTCCTGACTTTC. Translated, it gives CAISESGANVLTF.

V gene TRBV7-9 combines with J gene TRBJ1-1; no clear D gene. The CDR3 spans 14 residues. Trimming stripped 2 bases from V and 3 bases from J, with 10 bases between. Germline V CDR1 and CDR2: SEHNR, FQNEAQ (reference sequence). The CDR3 DNA follows: TGTGCCAGCAGCTTAAGTGCCGGAGACACTGAAGCTTTCTTT. Its protein is CASSLSAGDTEAFF.

This clonotype was observed at least ten times. V usage is TRBV20-1 and J usage is TRBJ1-2; 7 bases align to TRBD1. The V and J ends lost 6 bases and 3 bases, in that order; junction bases with no gene match: 10. In germline, CDR1 is DFQATT, CDR2 SNEGSKA (reference sequence). The CDR3 runs 14 residues. The DNA for the CDR3 is TGCAGTGCGACTAGGGACAGAGAAGACTATGGCTACACCTTC. Protein product: CSATRDREDYGYTF.

This clonotype was observed a few times. The rearrangement links TRBV27 to TRBJ1-6, with 8 bases fitting TRBD1. The V segment lost 4 bases and the J segment 8 bases; nucleotides outside the gene matches: 7. The CDR3 spans 15 residues. Germline V lookup: CDR1 MNHEY, CDR2 SMNVEV (reference sequence). Written as DNA, the CDR3 is TGTGCCAGCAGTTCCTCAGGGGGCCCCGATTCACCCCTCCACTTT. It is translated as CASSSSGGPDSPLHF.

The sample holds many counts of this clonotype. V usage is TRBV27 and J usage is TRBJ1-5, with D unresolved. Trimming shortened V by 6 bases and J by 5 bases, and 11 bases separated the two germline ends. There are 13 residues in the CDR3. CDR1 and CDR2 from the germline V gene are MNHEY and SMNVEV (reference sequence). The CDR3 spells CASSPREYQPQHF. CDR3 bases: TGTGCCAGCAGCCCCCGGGAGTATCAGCCCCAGCATTTT.

This clonotype occurred many times. The CDR3 spells CAISPAAGTDTQYF. The CDR3 DNA reads TGTGCCATCAGTCCCGCGGCGGGTACAGATACGCAGTATTTT. The chain recombines TRBV10-3 with TRBJ2-3, with a weak D call TRBD2 (5 bases). The CDR3 covers 14 residues. V lost 5 bases to trimming and J lost 3 bases, with 12 bases between them. The germline V gene encodes CDR1 ENHRY and CDR2 SYGVKD.